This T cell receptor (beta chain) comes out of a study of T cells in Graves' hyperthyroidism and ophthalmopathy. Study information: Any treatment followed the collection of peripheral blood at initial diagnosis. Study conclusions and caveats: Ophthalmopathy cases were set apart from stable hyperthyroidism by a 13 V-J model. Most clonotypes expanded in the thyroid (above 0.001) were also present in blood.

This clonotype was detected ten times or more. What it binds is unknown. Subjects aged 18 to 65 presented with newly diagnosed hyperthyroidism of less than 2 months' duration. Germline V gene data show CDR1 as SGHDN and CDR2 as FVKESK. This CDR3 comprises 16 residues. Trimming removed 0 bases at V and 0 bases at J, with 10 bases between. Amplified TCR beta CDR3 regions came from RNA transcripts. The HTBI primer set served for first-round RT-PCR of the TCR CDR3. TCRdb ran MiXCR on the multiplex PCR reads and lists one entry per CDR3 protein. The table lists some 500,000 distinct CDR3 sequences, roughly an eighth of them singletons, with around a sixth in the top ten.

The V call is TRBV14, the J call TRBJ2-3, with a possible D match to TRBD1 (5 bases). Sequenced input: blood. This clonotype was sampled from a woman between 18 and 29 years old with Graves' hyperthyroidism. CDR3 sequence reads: CASSQEAGISTDTQYF. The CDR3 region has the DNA TGTGCCAGCAGCCAAGAGGCAGGGATTAGCACAGATACGCAGTATTTT. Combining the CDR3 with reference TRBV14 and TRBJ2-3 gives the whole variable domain EAGVTQFPSHSVIEKGQTVTLRCDPISGHDNLYWYRRVMGKEIKFLLHFVKESKQDESGMPNNRFLAERTGGTYSTLKVQPAELEDSGVYFCASSQEAGISTDTQYFGPGTRLTVL.